Below, 2 T cell receptor beta chains from the same sample are listed, as sequenced in a study of T cell repertoires in cytomegalovirus infection. TCRdb used MiXCR to reprocess the reads, holding one entry per CDR3 protein. Here the sample spans more than 250,000 distinct CDR3 sequences, around 15% being singletons. Sequencing used PBMCs. The receptors originated from a human donor in good health (CMV status not recorded). Some clones in this sample may be carry-over from other donors' samples.

This clonotype was counted many times. One junction end does not reproduce the germline sequence, and a read error may be involved. V usage is TRBV2 and J usage is TRBJ1-4, with a weak D call TRBD1 (5 bases). CDR3 length equals 15 residues. The germline V gene encodes CDR1 SNHLY and CDR2 FYNNEI. This CDR3 is CASIESMGGNEKLFF. In nucleotides, the CDR3 is TGTGCCAGCATTGAAAGTATGGGGGGGAATGAAAAACTGTTTTTT.

The chain employs TRBV28 and TRBJ1-5; no clear D gene. There are 15 residues in the CDR3. In germline, CDR1 is MDHEN, CDR2 SYDVKM. The ends were cut back, 7 bases at V and 9 bases at J, with 22 bases in the middle. CDR3 sequence (DNA): TGTGCCAGCACAGGAGGGCGCCGGGCATGGATGCCCCAGCATTTT. Translated: CASTGGRRAWMPQHF.